This TCR beta chain was found in a study of blood T cells in healthy people across ages. Trimming took off 6 bases at V and 6 bases at J, with 14 bases between the two ends. The germline gives CDR1 MDHEN, CDR2 SYDVKM. CDR3 size: 13 residues. A J-beta primer mix and a sample-barcoded 5' primer were used in a second PCR of about 7 to 12 cycles. TCRdb re-called the 5' RACE reads with MiXCR, one entry per CDR3 protein. The sample records about 840,000 distinct CDR3 sequences, just under 30% being singletons. Separately, the same data were catalogued under a study of T cells of mothers and their children.

This receptor was identified in a woman between 35 and 50 years old in good health. The V call is TRBV28, the J call TRBJ1-2; D not certain. Sequenced material: blood. CDR3 in DNA: TGTGCCAGCAGCACACATACGGGGAATGGCTACACCTTC. Amino acids: CASSTHTGNGYTF.